The 27 T cell receptor beta chains reported below all come from one sample, sequenced in a study of blood T cells in healthy people across ages. Next came a second PCR, run for about 6 to 11 cycles, which used a sample-barcoded 5' primer along with a J-beta primer mix. TCRdb used MiXCR to reprocess the 5' RACE reads, holding one entry per CDR3 protein. The data contain about 640,000 distinct CDR3 sequences, roughly 53% of them singletons. The source material was blood. These receptors were obtained from a man between 60 and 75 years old in good health.

The gene calls are TRBV7-8 and TRBJ2-2; TRBD2 might be the D (6 bases). The V gene's germline CDR1 is SGHVS and CDR2 FQNEAQ. The V end lost 4 bases, the J end lost 2 bases, and 14 bases lay between the germline ends. This CDR3 is 16 amino acids long. The CDR3 nucleotides are TGTGCCAGCAGCTGGGGGGTCGGGGCTAACACCGGGGAGCTGTTTTTT. Amino acid sequence: CASSWGVGANTGELFF. The full variable domain, with the rest looked up from reference TRBV7-8 and TRBJ2-2, is GAGVSQSPRYKVAKRGQDVALRCDPISGHVSLFWYQQALGQGPEFLTYFQNEAQLDKSGLPSDRFFAERPEGSVSTLKIQRTQQEDSAVYLCASSWGVGANTGELFFGEGSRLTVL.

This chain links TRBV5-6 with TRBJ2-7, with D unresolved. The CDR3 has 15 amino acids. CDR1 and CDR2 (germline): SGHDT, YYEEEE. The V and J ends lost 5 bases and 1 base respectively, with 16 bases between them. CDR3: CASSQYPKGSYEQYF. CDR3 sequence (DNA): TGTGCCAGCAGTCAGTACCCCAAGGGTTCCTACGAGCAGTACTTC.

This chain uses TRBV28 with TRBJ2-3; D may be TRBD1 (5 bases). Germline CDR1 and CDR2: MDHEN and SYDVKM. The V end was cut by 8 bases, the J end by 11 bases, with 11 bases between. CDR3 length: 10 amino acids. The CDR3 loop is CASRGRGQYF. The CDR3 nucleotides read TGTGCCAGCCGCGGAAGGGGGCAGTATTTT.

V gene TRBV27 combines with J gene TRBJ1-5; tentative D call: TRBD1 (6 bases). Germline V gene lookup returns CDR1 MNHEY and CDR2 SMNVEV (reference sequence). Trimming took off 4 bases at V and 5 bases at J, with 12 bases between the two ends. The CDR3 spans 14 residues. CDR3: CASSSAGEDQPQHF. The CDR3 DNA follows: TGTGCCAGCAGTTCAGCAGGGGAAGATCAGCCCCAGCATTTT.

This clonotype was observed a handful of times. This chain links TRBV20-1 with TRBJ2-1, with TRBD2 identical over 10 bases. The V segment lost 0 bases and the J segment 8 bases; nucleotides outside the gene matches: 7. The CDR3 totals 15 residues. Per germline, CDR1 DFQATT and CDR2 SNEGSKA (reference sequence). The CDR3 sequence is CSARDGGAGGHEQFF. CDR3 DNA sequence: TGCAGTGCTAGAGATGGGGGAGCGGGGGGGCATGAGCAGTTCTTC.

This clonotype was seen a handful of times. The chain uses TRBV24-1 and TRBJ2-3; D gene unclear. The germline V gene encodes CDR1 KGHDR and CDR2 SFDVKD. V shed 5 bases and J shed 2 bases, with 4 bases lying between them. The CDR3 is 12 amino acids. In DNA, the CDR3 is TGTGCCACCAGTGGCCACACAGATACGCAGTATTTT. This sequence encodes CATSGHTDTQYF.

The genes are TRBV6-2 or TRBV6-3 and TRBJ2-5; D is possibly TRBD2 (7 bases). Trimming left V 6 bases short and J 3 bases short, with 20 bases between. The CDR3 totals 16 residues. Per germline, CDR1 MNHEY and CDR2 SVGEGT. The CDR3 DNA sequence: TGTGCCAGCAGCCCATGGGGGGGGCCGCATAAAGAGACCCAGTACTTC. Translated, it gives CASSPWGGPHKETQYF.

CDR3 nucleotide sequence: TGCAGTGCTAAAGGGGGGAGCGTCAACGAGCAGTACTTC. This sequence encodes CSAKGGSVNEQYF. The rearrangement uses TRBV20-1 and TRBJ2-4; D tentatively fits TRBD1 or TRBD2 (6 bases each). The end of the DNA is better explained by TRBJ2-7, so the J call may be wrong. This CDR3 is built from 13 residues. Germline-derived CDR1 and CDR2 are DFQATT and SNEGSKA (reference sequence).

This clonotype was observed a few times. The chain couples TRBV29-1 to TRBJ2-5, with D uncertain. This CDR3 has 12 residues. The germline V gene encodes CDR1 SQVTM and CDR2 ANQGSEA. The V and J ends lost 4 bases and 2 bases respectively, with 8 bases between them. The CDR3 loop reads CSVAGVQETQYF. The CDR3 bases are TGCAGCGTTGCTGGGGTACAAGAGACCCAGTACTTC. Looking up the rest from reference TRBV29-1 and TRBJ2-5 gives the full variable domain: SAVISQKPSRDICQRGTSLTIQCQVDSQVTMMFWYRQQPGQSLTLIATANQGSEATYESGFVIDKFPISRPNLTFSTLTVSNMSPEDSSIYLCSVAGVQETQYFGPGTRLLVL.

This chain joins TRBV5-5 and TRBJ1-6, with unresolved D. This CDR3 has 11 amino acids. Germline lookup yields CDR1 SGHKS and CDR2 YYEKEE (reference sequence). The V end lost 2 bases, the J end lost 15 bases, and 9 bases lay between the germline ends. The CDR3 DNA is TGTGCCAGCAGCTTTGGTGGAGTCCTCCACTTT. Its translation: CASSFGGVLHF. Filled out from reference TRBV5-5 and TRBJ1-6, the complete variable domain reads DAGVTQSPTHLIKTRGQQVTLRCSPISGHKSVSWYQQVLGQGPQFIFQYYEKEERGRGNFPDRFSARQFPNYSSELNVNALLLGDSALYLCASSFGGVLHFGNGTRLTVT.

The J gene is TRBJ1-2, the V gene TRBV7-9; the match to TRBD1 covers 8 bases. Germline V gene sequence: CDR1 SEHNR, CDR2 FQNEAQ (reference sequence). This CDR3 is 14 amino acids long. With 1 base clipped from V and 7 bases from J, the junction kept 5 bases outside the gene matches. CDR3: CASSLGAGGGGYTF. CDR3 nucleotides: TGTGCCAGCAGCTTAGGCGCAGGGGGCGGTGGCTACACCTTC.

The chain couples TRBV7-2 to TRBJ2-7; D remains ambiguous. Germline CDR1 and CDR2: SGHTA and FQGNSA. This CDR3 has 12 residues. Trimming pared 8 bases from V and 2 bases from J, leaving 10 bases between. The CDR3 reads CASRALAYEQYF. For the CDR3, the DNA is TGTGCCAGCCGGGCGTTAGCCTACGAGCAGTACTTC.

The sample holds a few counts of this clonotype. This chain connects TRBV4-1 to TRBJ2-1; 8 nucleotides match TRBD1. The CDR3 spans 16 residues. Germline CDR1 is MGHRA and CDR2 is YSYEKL. After removal of 0 bases from V and 4 bases from J, the junction contained 5 bases not matched to a gene. The CDR3, as DNA: TGCGCCAGCAGCCAAGATTACCGACAGGGGTACAATGAGCAGTTCTTC. This codes for CASSQDYRQGYNEQFF.

This clonotype was picked up a small number of times. V is TRBV4-2 and J is TRBJ2-3, with 9 nucleotides matching TRBD2. Germline V gives CDR1 LGHNA, CDR2 YNFKEQ. The CDR3 runs to 16 residues. Trimming at V came to 4 bases and at J to 0 bases, leaving 5 bases not matched to a gene. The CDR3 spells CASSRLAGASTDTQYF. The CDR3 DNA reads TGTGCCAGCAGCCGTTTAGCGGGGGCTAGCACAGATACGCAGTATTTT.

The rearrangement uses TRBV2 and TRBJ2-7; weak D call: TRBD2 (6 bases). Germline V gene sequence: CDR1 SNHLY, CDR2 FYNNEI. The V gene lost 4 bases and the J gene lost 0 bases, with 10 bases spanning the gap. The CDR3 is 14 amino acids. The CDR3 spells CASSGRDYSYEQYF. CDR3 in DNA: TGTGCCAGCAGTGGGCGGGATTACTCCTACGAGCAGTACTTC.

In this sample, this clonotype turned up once. V and J are TRBV12-3 or TRBV12-4 and TRBJ2-2; D tentatively fits TRBD1 or TRBD2 (5 bases each). Deletions cut 5 bases from V and 1 base from J, with 17 bases between. This CDR3 is 17 amino acids long. In nucleotides, the CDR3 is TGTGCCAGCAGTCCCTGGGACCGCCTAATGAACACCGGGGAGCTGTTTTTT. Its protein is CASSPWDRLMNTGELFF.

The V gene is TRBV20-1, the J gene TRBJ2-7; 15 nucleotides align to TRBD2. The DNA end is more similar to TRBJ2-4, so the J call may be wrong. Germline CDR1 and CDR2: DFQATT and SNEGSKA (reference sequence). The CDR3 has 15 residues. The CDR3 bases are TGCAGTGCTCTCGGGACTAGCGGGGGGCCAAACATTCAGTACTTC. It codes for CSALGTSGGPNIQYF.

V usage is TRBV7-2 and J usage is TRBJ1-2; 8 nucleotides match TRBD1. The CDR3 sequence is 14 residues long. Looked up from germline, CDR1 is SGHTA and CDR2 is FQGNSA. Unmatched junction bases numbered 10, after V lost 5 bases and J lost 8 bases. CDR3 residues: CASSQTRGLNGYTF. The CDR3 DNA reads as TGTGCCAGCAGCCAGACCAGGGGGCTAAACGGCTACACCTTC.

This clonotype appeared a few times. V is TRBV7-9 and J is TRBJ2-4, with 7 bases lining up with TRBD1. J gave up 12 bases and V 2 bases, and 13 bases lay outside the gene matches. Looked up from germline, CDR1 is SEHNR and CDR2 is FQNEAQ (reference sequence). This CDR3 is 15 amino acids long. The CDR3 bases are TGTGCCAGCAGCTTAAGTCCCGGGACAGAGAGGCGTCAGTACTTC. Translation gives CASSLSPGTERRQYF.

The V and J genes are TRBV3-1 and TRBJ2-1; the D call may be TRBD1 or TRBD2 (6 bases each). This CDR3 comprises 14 residues. Germline V gene sequence: CDR1 LGHDT, CDR2 YNNKEL (reference sequence). V gave up 3 bases and J gave up 5 bases, with 11 bases separating them. CDR3 region: CASSQWGANNEQFF. The CDR3 bases are TGTGCCAGCAGCCAGTGGGGGGCAAACAATGAGCAGTTCTTC.

This clonotype was observed a handful of times. The chain uses TRBV29-1 and TRBJ2-5, with no clear D. Trimming pared 1 base from V and 1 base from J, leaving 13 bases between. Germline-derived CDR1 and CDR2 are SQVTM and ANQGSEA. CDR3 size: 15 residues. The CDR3, as DNA: TGCAGCGTTGAAGGCCCGGAAGGCGGCCAAGAGACCCAGTACTTC. Translated: CSVEGPEGGQETQYF.

This clonotype was counted a few times. The genes are TRBV29-1 and TRBJ1-2; D is possibly TRBD1 (6 bases). Deletions cut 7 bases from V and 8 bases from J, with 14 bases between. CDR3 length equals 11 residues. CDR1 and CDR2 from the germline V gene are SQVTM and ANQGSEA. In DNA form, the CDR3 reads TGCAGCGCAGGGGCCCGAGCGGGCTACACCTTC. It codes for CSAGARAGYTF.

The count of this clonotype is one. This sequence joins TRBV12-3 or TRBV12-4 and TRBJ1-6, with D possibly TRBD1 on 6 matching bases. The CDR3 extends over 14 amino acids. V was trimmed by 3 bases and J by 8 bases, leaving 11 bases between them. Written as DNA, the CDR3 is TGTGCCAGCAGTTTGGGGGGGCTCTATTCACCCCTCCACTTT. Its protein product is CASSLGGLYSPLHF.

In its sample, this clonotype was seen a few times. This chain uses TRBV2 with TRBJ2-1; D is uncertain. Germline V CDR1 and CDR2: SNHLY, FYNNEI. CDR3 size: 14 residues. The V and J ends lost 3 bases and 1 base respectively, with 7 bases between them. CDR3 protein: CASSEARSYNEQFF. The DNA of the CDR3 is TGTGCCAGCAGTGAGGCCAGGTCCTACAATGAGCAGTTCTTC.

J is TRBJ1-1 and V is TRBV12-5, with 10 bases fitting TRBD1. The CDR3 covers 16 residues. The germline V gene has CDR1 LGHNT and CDR2 FRNRAP. The trim removed 3 bases at V and 4 bases at J, leaving 8 bases unmatched. This CDR3 reads CASGFGTGVSATEAFF. CDR3 nucleotides: TGTGCTAGTGGTTTTGGGACAGGGGTATCTGCCACTGAAGCTTTCTTT.

The chain carries TRBV6-1 and TRBJ2-5; 7 positions match TRBD1. This CDR3 is built from 15 residues. CDR1 is MNHNS, CDR2 SASEGT, per germline. V shed 4 bases and J 5 bases; nucleotides not matched to a gene: 10. CDR3 region: CASSGTGTASETQYF. The CDR3 DNA reads TGTGCCAGCAGTGGGACCGGGACAGCTTCCGAGACCCAGTACTTC.

The genes are TRBV2 and TRBJ2-3; 13 nucleotides match TRBD2. V was clipped by 7 bases and J by 5 bases; unmatched bases: 3. Germline-derived CDR1 and CDR2 are SNHLY and FYNNEI. The CDR3 runs to 14 residues. CDR3 bases: TGTGCCAGCACCCGGACTAGCGGGGGAGATACGCAGTATTTT. Translated: CASTRTSGGDTQYF.